This is a list of T cell receptor beta chains from one sample in a study of cytomegalovirus exposure and HLA in healthy donors. Some clones are missing from TCRdb's copy, which holds only in-frame ones; the method was immunoSEQ multiplex PCR. The sample includes more than 110,000 clones, approximately 80% seen only once; the top ten take about 2.4%. Sequenced input: PBMCs. Receptors originate from a man aged 50-60 years in good health and CMV-seronegative. Both conserved end residues are part of each CDR3. Size is omitted from some rows. Given values are once, few, many or a class for expanded clones.

j_gene: TRBJ2-3
abundance: -
v_gene: TRBV5-1
CDR3aa: CASSLGQGSDTQYF

j_gene: TRBJ1-6
abundance: -
v_gene: TRBV4-1
CDR3aa: CASSQQESSYNSPLHF

j_gene: TRBJ2-6
abundance: -
v_gene: TRBV28
CDR3aa: CASSLFHGTGGSAGANVLTF

j_gene: TRBJ2-1
abundance: -
v_gene: TRBV5-1
CDR3aa: CASSLRGQSYNEQFF

j_gene: TRBJ2-5
abundance: -
v_gene: TRBV9
CDR3aa: CASSVVEGTGVETQYF

j_gene: TRBJ2-7
abundance: -
v_gene: TRBV7-9
CDR3aa: CSSSSRSIEQYF

j_gene: TRBJ2-3
abundance: -
v_gene: TRBV11-3
CDR3aa: CASGLSLGADTQYF

j_gene: TRBJ2-1
abundance: once
v_gene: TRBV27
CDR3aa: CASSLAKRATYNEQFF

j_gene: TRBJ2-3
abundance: once
v_gene: TRBV7-3
CDR3aa: CASSTHRGRDTQYF

j_gene: TRBJ2-1
abundance: -
v_gene: TRBV10-1
CDR3aa: CASSELRSSGRYYNEQFF

j_gene: TRBJ1-1
abundance: -
v_gene: TRBV7-3
CDR3aa: CASSLDQGMTEAFF

j_gene: TRBJ2-1
abundance: -
v_gene: TRBV15
CDR3aa: CAILVVASNEQFF

j_gene: TRBJ2-3
abundance: -
v_gene: TRBV27
CDR3aa: CASSLFPPYPRTSGGIDTQYF

j_gene: TRBJ1-5
abundance: -
v_gene: TRBV27
CDR3aa: CASSYTGGQPQHF

j_gene: TRBJ2-4
abundance: once
v_gene: TRBV6-5
CDR3aa: CASRERGGIQYF

j_gene: TRBJ1-4
abundance: -
v_gene: TRBV27
CDR3aa: CASSRQTGDNEKLFF

j_gene: -
abundance: -
v_gene: TRBV5-6
CDR3aa: CASSFRWSRYSYEQYF

j_gene: TRBJ1-1
abundance: -
v_gene: TRBV28
CDR3aa: CASLPGFGARTEAFF

j_gene: TRBJ2-7
abundance: -
v_gene: TRBV6-5
CDR3aa: CASSSLPGLIYEQYF

j_gene: TRBJ2-7
abundance: -
v_gene: TRBV5-1
CDR3aa: CASHQTSGSYEQYF

j_gene: TRBJ1-1
abundance: few
v_gene: TRBV12-5
CDR3aa: CASGSGTPNTEAFF

j_gene: TRBJ2-2
abundance: -
v_gene: TRBV7-9
CDR3aa: CASSPNLGGALNTGELFF

j_gene: TRBJ2-2
abundance: few
v_gene: TRBV15
CDR3aa: CATSRDSQRANTGELFF

j_gene: TRBJ2-1
abundance: once
v_gene: TRBV4-2
CDR3aa: CASSQAQRTGTYNEQFF

j_gene: TRBJ1-5
abundance: once
v_gene: TRBV30
CDR3aa: CAWSVTGTTDQPQHF

j_gene: TRBJ1-1
abundance: -
v_gene: TRBV5-1
CDR3aa: CASSLDRGAEPEAFF

j_gene: TRBJ2-3
abundance: -
v_gene: TRBV9
CDR3aa: CASSFKGLAGDSTDTQYF

j_gene: TRBJ2-1
abundance: -
v_gene: TRBV19
CDR3aa: CASKASGKSSYNEQFF

j_gene: TRBJ2-5
abundance: -
v_gene: TRBV7-9
CDR3aa: CASSFDRGRETQYF

j_gene: TRBJ2-1
abundance: -
v_gene: TRBV19
CDR3aa: CASSLYNEQFF

j_gene: TRBJ2-3
abundance: -
v_gene: TRBV12-5
CDR3aa: CAKGLPPGQGPLSTDTQYF

j_gene: TRBJ1-1
abundance: -
v_gene: TRBV15
CDR3aa: CATSGAGRENTEAFF

j_gene: TRBJ2-6
abundance: -
v_gene: TRBV2
CDR3aa: CASSERKGAGPGANVLTF

j_gene: TRBJ2-3
abundance: -
v_gene: TRBV5-1
CDR3aa: CASSLALAGPDTQYF

j_gene: TRBJ2-2
abundance: -
v_gene: TRBV11-3
CDR3aa: CASSLYRTNTGELFF

j_gene: TRBJ2-3
abundance: -
v_gene: TRBV9
CDR3aa: CASSVDIRGTDTQYF

j_gene: TRBJ2-2
abundance: once
v_gene: TRBV2
CDR3aa: CASKEQGALGGELFF

j_gene: TRBJ2-5
abundance: few
v_gene: TRBV19
CDR3aa: CASSIRGLARETQYF

j_gene: TRBJ1-4
abundance: -
v_gene: TRBV18
CDR3aa: CASSPGTGGEKLFF

j_gene: TRBJ2-7
abundance: -
v_gene: TRBV25-1
CDR3aa: CASRDDRGSYEQYF

j_gene: TRBJ2-3
abundance: -
v_gene: TRBV11-1
CDR3aa: CASSLTPSGGTTDTQYF

j_gene: TRBJ1-5
abundance: few
v_gene: TRBV4-1
CDR3aa: CASRAGAGQPQHF

j_gene: TRBJ2-3
abundance: -
v_gene: TRBV9
CDR3aa: CASSVSGPSTDTQYF

j_gene: TRBJ2-5
abundance: -
v_gene: TRBV2
CDR3aa: CASRPRSGTMKETQYF

j_gene: TRBJ1-3
abundance: -
v_gene: TRBV5-6
CDR3aa: CASSDTGGVGNTIYF

j_gene: TRBJ2-3
abundance: -
v_gene: TRBV5-1
CDR3aa: CASSYQGKSTDTQYF

j_gene: TRBJ1-2
abundance: -
v_gene: TRBV13
CDR3aa: CASSFGTEANYGYTF

j_gene: TRBJ2-1
abundance: -
v_gene: TRBV11-2
CDR3aa: CASSPVRGLNEQFF

j_gene: TRBJ2-7
abundance: few
v_gene: TRBV19
CDR3aa: CASSIGGRLQSHEQYF

j_gene: TRBJ1-5
abundance: few
v_gene: TRBV28
CDR3aa: CASSLSTGGQPQHF

j_gene: TRBJ2-3
abundance: -
v_gene: TRBV7-6
CDR3aa: CASSLNAGGTDTQYF

j_gene: TRBJ2-7
abundance: -
v_gene: TRBV5-1
CDR3aa: CASSLLSLNSYEQYF

j_gene: TRBJ2-3
abundance: -
v_gene: TRBV2
CDR3aa: CASSEQLAGGRTQYF